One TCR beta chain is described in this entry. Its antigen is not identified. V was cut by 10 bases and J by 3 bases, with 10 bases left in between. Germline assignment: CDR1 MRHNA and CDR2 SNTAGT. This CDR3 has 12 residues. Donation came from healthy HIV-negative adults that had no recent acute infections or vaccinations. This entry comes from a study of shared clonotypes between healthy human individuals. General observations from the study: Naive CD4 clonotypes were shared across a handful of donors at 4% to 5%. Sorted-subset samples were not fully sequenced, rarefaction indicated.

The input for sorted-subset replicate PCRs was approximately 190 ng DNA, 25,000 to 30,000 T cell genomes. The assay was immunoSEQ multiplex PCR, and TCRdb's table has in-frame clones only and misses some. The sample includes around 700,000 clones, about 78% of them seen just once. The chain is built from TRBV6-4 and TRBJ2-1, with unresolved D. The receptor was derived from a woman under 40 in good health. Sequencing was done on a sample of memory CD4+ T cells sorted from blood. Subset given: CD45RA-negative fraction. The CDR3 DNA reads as TGTGCCAACACGCTCGACTACAATGAGCAGTTCTTC. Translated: CANTLDYNEQFF.